The next 10 T cell receptor beta chains were all read from a single sample in a study of T cells expressing NK-cell markers. TCRdb derives one entry per CDR3 protein from the 5' RACE reads, leaving out DNA. The sample is made up of a few hundred thousand distinct CDR3 sequences, and the top ten hold roughly 3.5% of it. Sequenced: blood T cells: a sorted CD56 or NKG2C T cell subset, CD4+ or CD8+ T cells, or bulk PBMC T cells (not recorded which). The receptors here all came from a man aged 18 to 29 in good health.

The CDR3 spells CASSKEGPWEKLFF. This chain connects TRBV5-1 to TRBJ1-4. The germline gives CDR1 SGHRS, CDR2 YFSETQ. This CDR3 contains 14 residues.

The chain employs TRBV10-3 and TRBJ2-1; TCRdb names TRBD1, which stays unverified in the absence of DNA. CDR1 and CDR2 (germline): ENHRY, SYGVKD. There are 15 residues in the CDR3. This CDR3 reads CAIGGQGALDNEQFF.

This chain uses TRBV21-1 with TRBJ2-5; TCRdb's D gene call, TRBD2, goes unchecked for lack of DNA. TRBV21-1 is recorded as a pseudogene. The CDR3 contains 15 residues. CDR3 sequence reads: CASSAASGIQETQYF.

This chain joins TRBV28 and TRBJ2-7; without DNA, the TCRdb call of TRBD2 cannot be checked. Germline V gives CDR1 MDHEN, CDR2 SYDVKM. This CDR3 is 12 amino acids long. Here the CDR3 reads CASFLAGHEQYF.

The chain combines TRBV20-1 with TRBJ2-1. Germline CDR1 and CDR2: DFQATT and SNEGSKA (reference sequence). The CDR3 extends over 14 amino acids. CDR3 sequence reads: CSARVSLGRGEQFF.

V usage is TRBV6-2 or TRBV6-3 and J usage is TRBJ2-2; the TRBD1 assignment by TCRdb is unverifiable without DNA. Germline CDR1 is MNHEY and CDR2 is SVGEGT. This CDR3 is built from 14 residues. CDR3 residues: CASSLGAIAGELFF.

The chain links TRBV28 to TRBJ2-1; the D call of TRBD1 rests on TCRdb alone, since no DNA is present to check it. The CDR3 has 14 amino acids. Germline-derived CDR1 and CDR2 are MDHEN and SYDVKM. Here the CDR3 reads CASSPRGRAREQFF.

The chain joins TRBV27 to TRBJ2-1; TCRdb selects TRBD1, and the lack of DNA leaves this call unchecked. The V gene's germline CDR1 is MNHEY and CDR2 SMNVEV (reference sequence). This CDR3 has 12 amino acids. The CDR3: CASSFETGSQFF.

The chain recombines TRBV29-1 with TRBJ1-5. Germline V gives CDR1 SQVTM, CDR2 ANQGSEA. This CDR3 is 13 amino acids long. The CDR3 loop reads CSVGDMGNQPQHF.

The chain couples TRBV6-5 to TRBJ2-1. Germline-derived CDR1 and CDR2 are MNHEY and SVGAGI. The CDR3 extends over 12 amino acids. The CDR3 protein is CASSLGWNEQFF.